The next 15 T cell receptor beta chains were all read from a single sample in a study of T-cell reconstitution after alpha-beta-depleted transplantation in children. During its preparation, the TCRbeta library received unique molecular identifiers. TCRdb independently ran MiXCR on the PCR reads; one entry per CDR3 protein. The sample comprises roughly 570,000 distinct CDR3 sequences, over 20% of which are singletons, and approximately 39% rests with the top ten. The sequences come from PBMCs, collected before TCRalphabeta/CD19-depleted stem cell transplant. These receptor sequences come from a boy less than two years old with Wiskott-Aldrich syndrome, due to receive a stem cell transplant.

The chain is built from TRBV6-6 and TRBJ2-7, with D possibly being TRBD2 (6 bases). The germline CDR1 and CDR2 sequences are MNHNY and SVGAGI (reference sequence). V was clipped by 5 bases and J by 3 bases, with 11 bases between them. The CDR3 runs to 13 residues. The CDR3 is CASSPGGRYEQYF. CDR3 nucleotide sequence: TGTGCCAGCAGTCCCGGAGGGCGCTACGAGCAGTACTTC.

This clonotype was observed a handful of times. The gene calls are TRBV18 and TRBJ2-1; D remains unclear. The V gene lost 1 base and the J gene lost 6 bases, with 4 bases spanning the gap. There are 12 residues in the CDR3. The V gene's germline CDR1 is KGHSH and CDR2 LQKENI. The CDR3 bases are TGTGCCAGCTCACCACGGCTCAATGAGCAGTTCTTC. Encoded protein: CASSPRLNEQFF.

V is TRBV7-9 and J is TRBJ2-2; D not resolved. CDR3 length: 12 amino acids. Germline V gene data show CDR1 as SEHNR and CDR2 as FQNEAQ (reference sequence). V gave up 6 bases and J gave up 6 bases, with 8 bases separating them. As DNA, the CDR3 is TGTGCCAGCAGGGTCCTCGCCGGGGAGCTGTTTTTT. Its translation is CASRVLAGELFF.

The genes are TRBV18 and TRBJ1-5; D not certain. Trimming took 2 bases from V and 0 from J, leaving 14 bases between them. Germline lookup yields CDR1 KGHSH and CDR2 LQKENI. This CDR3 region has 17 residues. CDR3 DNA sequence: TGTGCCAGCTCACCAGTACAGAATTCCCATAGCAATCAGCCCCAGCATTTT. It codes for CASSPVQNSHSNQPQHF.

This clonotype was detected a few times. The chain couples TRBV7-6 to TRBJ1-4; D ambiguous. The germline CDR1 and CDR2 sequences are SGHVS and FNYEAQ. Trimming removed 5 bases from V and 0 bases from J, with 13 bases in between. The CDR3 has 16 amino acids. The CDR3 reads CASSRNPGATNEKLFF. DNA of the CDR3: TGTGCCAGCAGCCGGAACCCGGGTGCAACTAATGAAAAACTGTTTTTT.

The rearrangement uses TRBV7-2 and TRBJ1-5, with 7 nucleotides matching TRBD1. Trimming removed 0 bases from V and 1 base from J; junction bases left unmatched: 3. Per germline, CDR1 SGHTA and CDR2 FQGNSA. CDR3 length equals 16 residues. In DNA form, the CDR3 reads TGTGCCAGCAGCTTAGCGACAGGGATAAGCAATCAGCCCCAGCATTTT. It yields the protein CASSLATGISNQPQHF.

This clonotype was counted between two and nine times. This chain links TRBV27 with TRBJ1-6, with 7 bases lining up with TRBD1. CDR1 and CDR2 from the germline V gene are MNHEY and SMNVEV (reference sequence). The CDR3 runs 15 residues. V shed 5 bases and J 6 bases; nucleotides not matched to a gene: 7. The CDR3 nucleotides read TGTGCCAGCAGTAGCCGACAGGGAATTAATTCACCCCTCCACTTT. Translating gives CASSSRQGINSPLHF.

There are a few counts of this clonotype. The V call is TRBV25-1, the J call TRBJ2-2; D uncertain. This CDR3 region has 14 residues. The germline V gene has CDR1 MGHDK and CDR2 SYGVNS. Deletions cut 6 bases from V and 0 bases from J, with 8 bases between. The CDR3 loop is CASRREANTGELFF. The CDR3 DNA follows: TGTGCCAGCAGACGCGAGGCGAACACCGGGGAGCTGTTTTTT.

This clonotype was seen a handful of times. The chain has TRBV5-1 and TRBJ2-3; TRBD1 aligns across 7 bases. CDR1 is SGHRS, CDR2 YFSETQ, per germline. This CDR3 is built from 16 residues. Trimming at V came to 4 bases and at J to 1 base, leaving 9 bases not matched to a gene. The CDR3 reads CASSPLDREGTDTQYF. For the CDR3, the DNA is TGCGCCAGCAGCCCTCTCGACAGGGAAGGCACAGATACGCAGTATTTT.

The chain employs TRBV24-1 and TRBJ2-1; D possibly matches TRBD1 or TRBD2 (5 bases each). The CDR3 loop spans 14 amino acids. The germline V gene has CDR1 KGHDR and CDR2 SFDVKD. The V gene lost 4 bases and the J gene lost 7 bases, with 13 bases spanning the gap. The chain's CDR3 is CATSERGKSNEQFF. In DNA, the CDR3 is TGTGCCACCAGTGAGAGGGGAAAGTCGAATGAGCAGTTCTTC.

The genes are TRBV6-1 and TRBJ2-1, with TRBD2 matching 13 bases. J gave up 9 bases and V 9 bases, and 11 bases lay outside the gene matches. Germline V gene sequence: CDR1 MNHNS, CDR2 SASEGT. The CDR3 extends over 15 amino acids. The CDR3 sequence is CASRSGTSGIFEQFF. The CDR3 bases are TGTGCCAGTAGGTCCGGGACTAGCGGGATTTTTGAGCAGTTCTTC.

The V call is TRBV6-2 or TRBV6-3, the J call TRBJ1-5, with D possibly matching TRBD1 (5 bases). CDR1 and CDR2 (germline): MNHEY, SVGEGT. Deletions cut 7 bases from V and 1 base from J, with 14 bases between. CDR3 size: 15 residues. DNA of the CDR3: TGTGCCAGCAAGTTGGGGGGTGCAAGCAATCAGCCCCAGCATTTT. Amino acids: CASKLGGASNQPQHF.

This clonotype was observed a single time. This rearrangement joins TRBV11-2 to TRBJ2-1; tentatively, D is TRBD2 (5 bases). Germline V gene lookup returns CDR1 SGHAT and CDR2 FQNNGV. Deletions cut 4 bases from V and 1 base from J, with 20 bases between. CDR3 length: 18 residues. The DNA for the CDR3 is TGTGCCAGCAGCTCACCGGACTCCGGACGGAGATCCTACAATGAGCAGTTCTTC. This codes for CASSSPDSGRRSYNEQFF. The variable domain in full, completed from reference TRBV11-2 and TRBJ2-1, reads EAGVAQSPRYKIIEKRQSVAFWCNPISGHATLYWYQQILGQGPKLLIQFQNNGVVDDSQLPKDRFSAERLKGVDSTLKIQPAKLEDSAVYLCASSSPDSGRRSYNEQFFGPGTRLTVL.

The chain uses TRBV5-6 and TRBJ2-1, with 7 positions matching TRBD1. This CDR3 is 15 amino acids long. The trim removed 1 base at V and 7 bases at J, leaving 8 bases unmatched. The germline V gene encodes CDR1 SGHDT and CDR2 YYEEEE. The DNA of the CDR3 is TGTGCCAGCAGCTTGACAGGGGCTACCTCGAATGAGCAGTTCTTC. Amino acids: CASSLTGATSNEQFF.

This clonotype was recorded a few times. V gene TRBV15 combines with J gene TRBJ2-1; 8 bases map to TRBD2. CDR3 size: 17 residues. The junction had 4 bases not matched to a gene; V was cut back by 0 bases and J by 0 bases. In germline, CDR1 is LNHNV, CDR2 YYDKDF (reference sequence). The CDR3 sequence: CATSRDPSGSSYNEQFF. The CDR3 nucleotides read TGTGCCACCAGCAGAGATCCCAGCGGGAGCTCCTACAATGAGCAGTTCTTC.